These 22 T cell receptor beta chains originate from one sample sequenced in a study of blood T cell repertoires in COVID-19. Only in-frame clones appear in the TCRdb table, and some are missing; sequencing was by immunoSEQ multiplex PCR. The top ten hold 2% to 2.5% of the sample, which has a few hundred thousand clones, 70% to 90% seen once. The source material was PBMCs or T cells enriched from blood (not recorded which). These receptors were taken from a woman in her thirties or forties with acute COVID-19.

V is TRBV6-1 and J is TRBJ2-7; no clear D gene. V was cut by 0 bases and J by 3 bases, with 9 bases left in between. CDR1 MNHNS and CDR2 SASEGT come from the germline V gene. This CDR3 region has 14 residues. This CDR3 reads CASSEALHIYEQYF. CDR3 sequence (DNA): TGTGCCAGCAGTGAAGCCCTTCACATCTACGAGCAGTACTTC.

This chain joins TRBV5-1 and TRBJ2-4, with 7 bases matching TRBD2. V trimming: 4 bases; J trimming: 0 bases; junction bases outside the gene matches: 7. This CDR3 contains 16 residues. Germline CDR1 is SGHRS and CDR2 is YFSETQ. The CDR3 here is CASSIGTIEAKNIQYF. CDR3 DNA sequence: TGCGCCAGCAGCATAGGGACTATAGAAGCCAAAAACATTCAGTACTTC.

The chain links TRBV6-5 to TRBJ2-2; D possibly corresponds to TRBD2 (7 bases). With 6 bases removed from V and 4 bases from J, the gap between germline ends came to 15 bases. There are 15 residues in the CDR3. Germline lookup yields CDR1 MNHEY and CDR2 SVGAGI. CDR3 amino acids: CASSATGRGTGELFF. The CDR3 DNA sequence: TGTGCCAGCAGCGCCACAGGGAGGGGCACCGGGGAGCTGTTTTTT.

The gene calls are TRBV24-1 and TRBJ1-1, with D possibly TRBD1 on 5 matching bases. Germline assignment: CDR1 KGHDR and CDR2 SFDVKD. This CDR3 is built from 13 residues. The germline V and J ends were trimmed by 9 bases and 1 base, with 11 bases remaining between them. The CDR3 nucleotides read TGTGCCACCCGGGGGGGGGAGAACACTGAAGCTTTCTTT. This translates into CATRGGENTEAFF.

Details on this clone: Additional DNA sequences in this sample encode the identical CDR3. The chain joins TRBV19 to TRBJ2-2; TRBD1 agrees at 9 bases. In germline, CDR1 is LNHDA, CDR2 SQIVND (reference sequence). The CDR3 has 15 residues. Losses at the gene ends were 6 bases for V and 4 bases for J; bases not matched to a gene: 6. DNA for the CDR3: TGTGCCAGTAGATTAGACAGGGGGGTCACCGGGGAGCTGTTTTTT. Translation: CASRLDRGVTGELFF.

The CDR3 protein is CASSYSLAGGRDEQFF. CDR3 in DNA: TGTGCCAGCAGTTACTCTCTAGCGGGGGGGCGGGATGAGCAGTTCTTC. This sequence joins TRBV6-2 or TRBV6-3 and TRBJ2-1, with 12 bases aligning to TRBD2. Trimming cost V 0 bases and J 8 bases; bases outside gene matches: 5. The CDR3 is 16 amino acids. Germline CDR1 reads MNHEY; CDR2 reads SVGEGT.

This clone was seen a few times. The chain combines TRBV7-2 with TRBJ2-1, with TRBD2 identical over 11 bases. The CDR3 spans 17 residues. V gave up 5 bases and J gave up 4 bases; unmatched junction bases: 10. The germline V gene has CDR1 SGHTA and CDR2 FQGNSA. CDR3 amino acids: CASSEGWGTSGYNEQFF. As DNA, the CDR3 is TGTGCCAGCAGCGAGGGATGGGGGACTAGCGGATACAATGAGCAGTTCTTC.

This chain uses TRBV4-2 with TRBJ1-2, with 9 nucleotides matching TRBD1. The CDR3 length is 16 residues. CDR1 and CDR2 from the germline V gene are LGHNA and YNFKEQ. The junction had 7 bases not matched to a gene; V was cut back by 0 bases and J by 5 bases. CDR3: CASSQDRGTGTYGYTF. CDR3 DNA sequence: TGTGCCAGCAGCCAAGATCGCGGGACAGGGACATATGGCTACACCTTC.

This sequence joins TRBV5-1 and TRBJ2-1, with 7 bases identical to TRBD2. Germline assignment: CDR1 SGHRS and CDR2 YFSETQ. V shed 4 bases, J shed 3 bases, and the junction held 7 bases outside the gene matches. The CDR3 runs to 15 residues. CDR3 in DNA: TGCGCCAGCAGCCCCAGCGGGGAGGGCTACAATGAGCAGTTCTTC. This encodes CASSPSGEGYNEQFF.

The chain is built from TRBV19 and TRBJ1-6; no clear D gene. This CDR3 has 18 residues. The germline V and J ends were trimmed by 3 bases and 0 bases, with 15 bases remaining between them. From germline, CDR1 is LNHDA and CDR2 SQIVND (reference sequence). The CDR3 DNA sequence: TGTGCCAGTAGTATCTATGGTGCGCTTAGCTCCTATAATTCACCCCTCCACTTT. Amino acids: CASSIYGALSSYNSPLHF. The full variable domain, completed using reference TRBV19 and TRBJ1-6, is DGGITQSPKYLFRKEGQNVTLSCEQNLNHDAMYWYRQDPGQGLRLIYYSQIVNDFQKGDIAEGYSVSREKKESFPLTVTSAQKNPTAFYLCASSIYGALSSYNSPLHFGNGTRLTVT.

J is TRBJ2-7 and V is TRBV27, with D perhaps TRBD1 (5 bases). With 7 bases removed from V and 0 bases from J, the gap between germline ends came to 13 bases. The CDR3 runs 14 residues. Germline V gene lookup returns CDR1 MNHEY and CDR2 SMNVEV (reference sequence). CDR3 region: CASNESTVSYEQYF. The CDR3 nucleotides read TGTGCCAGCAACGAGTCGACAGTCTCCTACGAGCAGTACTTC.

The chain couples TRBV6-5 to TRBJ1-1, with D possibly TRBD1 on 6 matching bases. V lost 5 bases and J lost 5, with 12 bases in between. The CDR3 contains 13 residues. CDR1 MNHEY and CDR2 SVGAGI come from the germline V gene. CDR3 nucleotides: TGTGCCAGCAGTCGACAGGAAGGGACTGAAGCTTTCTTT. Its protein product is CASSRQEGTEAFF.

The chain recombines TRBV5-1 with TRBJ2-7, with 10 bases fitting TRBD1. V dropped 3 bases and J dropped 11; count of bases not matched to a gene: 11. Germline values: CDR1 SGHRS, CDR2 YFSETQ. CDR3 length equals 14 residues. In DNA, the CDR3 is TGCGCCAGCAGCTCAGGGGGACAGGGGACTCCGAAGTACTTC. As protein: CASSSGGQGTPKYF.

This chain joins TRBV4-2 and TRBJ2-1; 10 bases map to TRBD2. Germline V gene lookup returns CDR1 LGHNA and CDR2 YNFKEQ. This CDR3 contains 15 residues. Losses at the gene ends were 3 bases for V and 4 bases for J; bases not matched to a gene: 3. The CDR3 DNA reads as TGTGCCAGCAGCCACGGACTAGCGGAGTACAATGAGCAGTTCTTC. Protein: CASSHGLAEYNEQFF.

V usage is TRBV5-5 and J usage is TRBJ2-3, with a weak D call TRBD1 (6 bases). Germline loops: CDR1 SGHKS, CDR2 YYEKEE (reference sequence). The CDR3 has 17 amino acids. Trimming took 5 bases from V and 0 from J, leaving 19 bases between them. Here the CDR3 DNA reads TGTGCCAGCAGTCTAGGTACCGGGACACCAAGCACAGATACGCAGTATTTT. This encodes CASSLGTGTPSTDTQYF.

V gene TRBV29-1 combines with J gene TRBJ2-1, with TRBD2 matching over 9 bases. J gave up 5 bases and V 6 bases, and 8 bases lay outside the gene matches. The CDR3 has 14 amino acids. The germline CDR1 and CDR2 sequences are SQVTM and ANQGSEA. The CDR3 reads CSVLGLAFNNEQFF. Written as DNA, the CDR3 is TGCAGCGTCCTGGGACTAGCTTTTAACAATGAGCAGTTCTTC.

The chain joins TRBV5-1 to TRBJ1-2, with TRBD1 matching 8 bases. Germline CDR1 reads SGHRS; CDR2 reads YFSETQ. J was trimmed by 14 bases and V by 4 bases; bases with no gene match: 19. This CDR3 contains 15 residues. The CDR3 is CASSITAGGSPLSTF. In nucleotides, the CDR3 is TGCGCCAGCAGCATTACTGCAGGGGGCTCCCCTTTATCTACCTTC.

In its sample, this clone was seen a few times. The J gene is TRBJ2-7, the V gene TRBV27, with 10 nucleotides matching TRBD2. Germline V gene data show CDR1 as MNHEY and CDR2 as SMNVEV (reference sequence). The CDR3 loop spans 16 amino acids. V was clipped by 6 bases and J by 5 bases; unmatched bases: 13. CDR3 sequence reads: CASRDMGLAGANEQYV. CDR3 DNA: TGTGCCAGCAGAGATATGGGGCTAGCGGGAGCTAACGAGCAGTACGTC.

This clone occurred a few times. The CDR3 is CASNPVGGGGATTEQFF. Here the CDR3 DNA reads TGTGCCAGCAACCCCGTGGGCGGCGGGGGTGCTACAACTGAGCAGTTCTTC. The chain links TRBV5-4 to TRBJ2-1, with 7 positions matching TRBD2. Unmatched junction bases numbered 21, after V lost 6 bases and J lost 9 bases. Per the germline V gene, CDR1 is SGHNT and CDR2 is YYREEE (reference sequence). The CDR3 contains 17 residues.

This chain joins TRBV7-8 and TRBJ2-5; the D is unclear. Per germline, CDR1 SGHVS and CDR2 FQNEAQ. The CDR3 is 14 amino acids. V was trimmed by 3 bases and J by 1 base, leaving 9 bases between them. CDR3 sequence reads: CASSFGTTQETQYF. The CDR3 DNA is TGTGCCAGCAGCTTTGGAACTACCCAAGAGACCCAGTACTTC.

This clone was found a few times. The chain links TRBV5-1 to TRBJ1-1; 8 bases match TRBD1. From germline, CDR1 is SGHRS and CDR2 YFSETQ. V gave up 4 bases and J gave up 1 base; unmatched junction bases: 3. This CDR3 is built from 14 residues. The chain's CDR3 is CASSPGQGNTEAFF. The CDR3 DNA sequence: TGCGCCAGCAGCCCCGGACAGGGGAACACTGAAGCTTTCTTT.

This chain joins TRBV7-9 and TRBJ2-3, with D possibly matching TRBD1 (6 bases). CDR3 length equals 16 residues. Trimming shortened V by 0 bases and J by 1 base, and 11 bases separated the two germline ends. CDR1 is SEHNR and CDR2 is FQNEAQ in the germline V gene (reference sequence). The CDR3 sequence is CASSLALGGRTDTQYF. CDR3 bases: TGTGCCAGCAGCTTAGCTCTAGGGGGTCGCACAGATACGCAGTATTTT.